This TCR beta chain was recovered during a study of early T cells in non-severe SARS-CoV-2 infection. V was clipped by 1 base and J by 6 bases, with 7 bases between them. The CDR3 covers 12 residues. The germline V gene encodes CDR1 MDHEN and CDR2 SYDVKM. One entry per CDR3 protein results from TCRdb running MiXCR on the 5' RACE reads. Of some 91,000 distinct CDR3 sequences listed, under 15% were seen once; the top ten hold approximately 2.3%. Sequencing was carried out using whole blood. The sequence came from an adult who was a healthcare worker with PCR-confirmed SARS-CoV-2 infection or an uninfected control (not recorded which). The chain has TRBV28 and TRBJ2-7; D not resolved. Here the CDR3 reads CASSLYPGEQYF. The CDR3 bases are TGTGCCAGCAGTTTATACCCCGGCGAGCAGTACTTC.